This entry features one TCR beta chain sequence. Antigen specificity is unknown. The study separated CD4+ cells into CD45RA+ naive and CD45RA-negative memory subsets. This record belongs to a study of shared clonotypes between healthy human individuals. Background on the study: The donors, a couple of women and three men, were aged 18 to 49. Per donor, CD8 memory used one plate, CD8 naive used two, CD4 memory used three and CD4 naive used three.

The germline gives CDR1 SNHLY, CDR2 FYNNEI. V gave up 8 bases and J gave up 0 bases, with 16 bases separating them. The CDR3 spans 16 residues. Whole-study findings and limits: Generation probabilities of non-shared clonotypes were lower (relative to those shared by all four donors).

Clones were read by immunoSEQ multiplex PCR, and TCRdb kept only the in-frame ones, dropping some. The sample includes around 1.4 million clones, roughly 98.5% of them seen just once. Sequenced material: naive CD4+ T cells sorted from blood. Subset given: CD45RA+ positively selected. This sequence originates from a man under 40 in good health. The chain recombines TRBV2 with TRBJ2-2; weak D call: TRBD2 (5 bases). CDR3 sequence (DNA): TGTGCCAGCGGTCGGCAAGGACTCCCGAACACCGGGGAGCTGTTTTTT. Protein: CASGRQGLPNTGELFF.